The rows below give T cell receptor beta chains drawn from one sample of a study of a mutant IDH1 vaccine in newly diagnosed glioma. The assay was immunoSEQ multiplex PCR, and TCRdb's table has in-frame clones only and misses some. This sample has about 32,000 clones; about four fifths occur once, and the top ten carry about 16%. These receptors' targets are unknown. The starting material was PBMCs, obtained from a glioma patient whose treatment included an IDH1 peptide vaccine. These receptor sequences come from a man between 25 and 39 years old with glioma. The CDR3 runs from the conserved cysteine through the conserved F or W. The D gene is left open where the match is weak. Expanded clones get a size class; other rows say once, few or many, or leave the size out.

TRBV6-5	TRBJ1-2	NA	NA	CASSYHGSSIDTF	TGTGCCAGCAGTTACCACGGTAGCAGCATTGACACCTTC
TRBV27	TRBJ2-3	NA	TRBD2	CASSLRTSGKGDTQYF	TGTGCCAGCAGTTTAAGGACTAGCGGGAAGGGAGATACGCAGTATTTT
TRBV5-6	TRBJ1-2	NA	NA	CASSLSSNYGYTF	TGTGCCAGCAGCTTGTCAAGTAACTATGGCTACACCTTC
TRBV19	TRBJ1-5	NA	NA	CASRLGVWGNQPQHF	TGTGCCAGCAGACTTGGGGTCTGGGGAAATCAGCCCCAGCATTTT
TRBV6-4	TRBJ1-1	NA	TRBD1	CASSARQGLDTEAFF	TGTGCCAGCAGTGCCAGACAGGGGTTGGACACTGAAGCTTTCTTT
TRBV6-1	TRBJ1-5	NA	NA	CASSEYGINNQPQHF	TGTGCCAGCAGTGAATACGGGATTAATAATCAGCCCCAGCATTTT
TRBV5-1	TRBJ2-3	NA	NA	CASSLEQGDTQYF	TGCGCCAGCAGCTTGGAGCAGGGAGATACGCAGTATTTT
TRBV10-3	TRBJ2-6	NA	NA	CAIQQTPGGANVLTF	TGTGCCATCCAACAGACCCCGGGGGGGGCCAACGTCCTGACTTTC
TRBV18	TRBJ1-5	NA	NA	CASSPSSLGSNQPQHF	TGTGCCAGCTCACCATCGAGCTTGGGTAGCAATCAGCCCCAGCATTTT
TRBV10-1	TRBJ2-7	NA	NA	CASSGHMRRYEQYF	TGCGCCAGCAGTGGACACATGAGACGCTACGAGCAGTACTTC
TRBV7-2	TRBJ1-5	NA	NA	CASSLNFQPQHF	TGTGCCAGCAGCTTAAACTTCCAGCCCCAGCATTTT
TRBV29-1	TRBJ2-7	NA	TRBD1	CSVVPGQGSYEQYF	TGCAGCGTAGTCCCGGGACAGGGTTCCTACGAGCAGTACTTC
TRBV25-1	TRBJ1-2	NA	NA	CASSDTNYGYTF	TGTGCCAGCAGTGACACTAACTATGGCTACACCTTC
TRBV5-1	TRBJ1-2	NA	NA	CASSLATGAVGYTF	TGCGCCAGCAGCTTGGCCACGGGGGCGGTCGGCTACACCTTC
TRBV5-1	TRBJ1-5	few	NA	CASSLSGVNQPQHF	TGCGCCAGCAGCTTGTCAGGCGTCAATCAGCCCCAGCATTTT
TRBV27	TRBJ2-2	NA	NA	CASRWDLYTGELFF	TGTGCCAGCAGATGGGACCTCTACACCGGGGAGCTGTTTTTT
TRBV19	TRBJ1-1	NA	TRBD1	CASSTSRDRDWNTEAFF	TGTGCCAGTAGTACGTCCCGGGACAGGGATTGGAACACTGAAGCTTTCTTT
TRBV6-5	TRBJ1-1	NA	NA	CASIFRGLGRTEAFF	TGTGCCAGCATCTTCAGGGGTTTAGGAAGGACTGAAGCTTTCTTT
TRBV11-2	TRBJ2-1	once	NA	CASSLVRPGNEQFF	TGTGCCAGCAGCTTAGTCCGGCCGGGGAATGAGCAGTTCTTC
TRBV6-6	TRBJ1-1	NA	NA	CASSLGRNTEAFF	TGTGCCAGCAGCCTCGGTAGGAACACTGAAGCTTTCTTT
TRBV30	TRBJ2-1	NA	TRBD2	CAWSVLGLAGEGEQFF	TGTGCCTGGAGTGTACTCGGACTAGCGGGAGAGGGTGAGCAGTTCTTC
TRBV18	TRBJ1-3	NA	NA	CASSLGQVVSGNTIYF	TGTGCCAGCTCCCTAGGACAAGTTGTCTCTGGAAACACCATATATTTT
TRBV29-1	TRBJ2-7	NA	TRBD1	CSAVKGQSLYEQYF	TGCAGCGCCGTCAAGGGACAGTCCCTCTACGAGCAGTACTTC
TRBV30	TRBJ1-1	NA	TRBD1	CAWKGQGIPGAFF	TGTGCCTGGAAGGGACAGGGGATCCCAGGAGCTTTCTTT
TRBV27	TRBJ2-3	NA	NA	CASSLYSSTTDTQYF	TGTGCCAGCAGTTTATACAGTAGTACCACAGATACGCAGTATTTT
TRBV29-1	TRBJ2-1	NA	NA	CSVEVVNEQFF	TGCAGCGTTGAGGTCGTCAATGAGCAGTTCTTC
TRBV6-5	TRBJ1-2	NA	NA	CASSSGTSVGGYTF	TGTGCCAGCAGCTCCGGGACGTCTGTGGGTGGCTACACCTTC
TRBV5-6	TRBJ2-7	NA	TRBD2	CASRDEGLAGGLYF	TGTGCCAGCAGGGACGAGGGACTAGCGGGAGGGCTGTACTTC
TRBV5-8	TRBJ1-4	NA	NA	CASSLGQATNEKLFF	TGTGCCAGCAGCTTGGGACAGGCAACTAATGAAAAACTGTTTTTT
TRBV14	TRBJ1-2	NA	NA	CASTPGGSYGYTF	TGTGCCAGCACCCCGGGAGGGTCCTATGGCTACACCTTC
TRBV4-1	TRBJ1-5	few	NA	CASSQDRLAVQQPQHF	TGCGCCAGCAGCCAAGATAGGCTGGCGGTACAACAGCCCCAGCATTTT
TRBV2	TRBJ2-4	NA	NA	CASSEVQDIQYF	TGTGCCAGCAGTGAAGTTCAGGACATTCAGTACTTC
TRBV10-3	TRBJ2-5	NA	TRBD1	CATQSDRGQETQYF	TGTGCCACCCAGTCCGACAGGGGCCAAGAGACCCAGTACTTC
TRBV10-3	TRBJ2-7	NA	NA	CAISEKGHLYEQYF	TGTGCCATCAGTGAAAAGGGACACCTCTACGAGCAGTACTTC